This TCR beta chain came from a study of cytomegalovirus exposure and HLA in healthy donors. Study context: Early released data comprised around 85 million unique TCRs from HLA-typed donors.

The sample holds a few counts of this clone. The antigen remains unidentified. The PCR had 60 Vbeta and 13 Jbeta primers. Generated by immunoSEQ multiplex PCR, the TCRdb table keeps only in-frame clones and is missing some. The data hold under 90,000 clones, with more than 60% observed a single time. From germline, CDR1 is SGHNT and CDR2 YYREEE (reference sequence). This CDR3 is built from 18 residues. Unmatched junction bases numbered 18, after V lost 6 bases and J lost 4 bases. General study findings and limits: Earlier analysis yielded a pattern in which most TCR beta V segments were productive about 90% or about 30% of the time.

Sequencing input: PBMCs. The rearrangement joins TRBV5-4 to TRBJ2-3; 9 nucleotides agree with TRBD2. The clonotype was recovered from a man in his forties or fifties in good health and CMV-seronegative. CDR3 amino acids: CASTKKGGRARSPDTQYF. As DNA, the CDR3 is TGTGCCAGCACAAAGAAGGGCGGGAGGGCCCGAAGTCCAGATACGCAGTATTTT.